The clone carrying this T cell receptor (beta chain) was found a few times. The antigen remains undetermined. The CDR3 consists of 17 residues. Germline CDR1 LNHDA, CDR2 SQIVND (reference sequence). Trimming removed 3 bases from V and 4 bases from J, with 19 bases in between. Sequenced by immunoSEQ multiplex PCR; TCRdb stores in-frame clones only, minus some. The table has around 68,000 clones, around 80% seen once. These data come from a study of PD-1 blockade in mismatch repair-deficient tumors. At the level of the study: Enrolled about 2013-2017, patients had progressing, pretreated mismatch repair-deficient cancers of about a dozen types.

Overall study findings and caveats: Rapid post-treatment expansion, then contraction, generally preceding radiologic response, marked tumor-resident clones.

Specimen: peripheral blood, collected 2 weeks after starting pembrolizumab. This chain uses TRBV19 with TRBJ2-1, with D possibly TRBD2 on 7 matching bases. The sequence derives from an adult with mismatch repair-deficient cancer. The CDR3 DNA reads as TGTGCCAGTAGTATGGGGGCCGGGACTAACACATACAATGAGCAGTTCTTC. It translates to CASSMGAGTNTYNEQFF.